This paragraph covers one T cell receptor (beta chain) sequence. V lost 4 bases, J lost 2 bases, and 6 bases stayed unmatched. The germline V gene encodes CDR1 GTSNPN and CDR2 SVGIG (reference sequence). This CDR3 has 16 amino acids. This sample stems from a study of blood T cell repertoires in COVID-19. Study-level information: Samples came from the United States, Italy and Spain, spanning acute and convalescent COVID-19. The analysed material was cDNA or gDNA that came from T cells, B-cell-depleted T cells, or PBMCs.

Authors' processing steps: Nucleated cell counts were estimated from reference gene primer amplification. Assay: immunoSEQ multiplex PCR; the TCRdb copy retains only in-frame clones and omits some. V, J and clone size are those of that table, while D and trimming were read from the DNA. The top ten clones hold around 15% of a sample with around 100,000 clones, 91% of them seen once. The V gene is TRBV30, the J gene TRBJ2-6; 9 bases are shared with TRBD1. Source material: peripheral blood. This clonotype was obtained from a man in his forties or fifties with acute or convalescent COVID-19. CDR3 loop: CAWNPRDRAGANVLTF. CDR3 DNA: TGTGCCTGGAACCCCCGGGACAGGGCTGGGGCCAACGTCCTGACTTTC.